Sequencing of this T cell receptor beta chain was carried out in a study of CDR3 diversity in severe acne (dated by TCRdb to about 2019). Receptor amplification or capture employed PCR. Instrument used: Illumina HiSeq 2000. Using fastp trimming at Q25 and MiXCR clonotype assembly, TCRdb reanalyzed the public sequencing data and kept in-frame beta chains. For every CDR3 protein sequence, its rows merge into one entry that carries the most common genes and DNA. The sample table lists around 83,000 distinct CDR3 sequences, approximately 49% of them with a count of one. The top ten clones comprise more than 9% of the sample. As concerns this clonotype: Its binding antigen is unknown. No base quality values were provided; no much bigger clone lies one nucleotide off.

The junction shows trimming of 6 bases on V and 5 bases on J, plus 13 bases between the germline ends. The cysteine opens and the phenylalanine closes a CDR3 of 13 amino acids. Solely the CDR3 DNA is kept, with 39 bases framed from the first base. This TCR was sampled from a male donor with severe acne vulgaris. The V and J segments used are TRBV12-3 or TRBV12-4 and TRBJ1-1; confidence is insufficient to name the D gene. The sequencing sample was made of blood. The CDR3 protein is CASRRRVGTEAFF. The sequenced DNA: TGTGCCAGCAGGCGGCGGGTAGGTACTGAAGCTTTCTTT.